The table lists the clone carrying this T cell receptor (beta chain) with a count of one. Method: immunoSEQ multiplex PCR; TCRdb's copy keeps in-frame clones and lacks some. The sample lists some 100,000 clones; over 75% were seen once. This sample was included in a study of blood T cell repertoires in COVID-19. Across the study: PBMCs, B-cell-depleted T cells, or T cells provided the cDNA or gDNA that made up the material.

With 4 bases clipped from V and 3 bases from J, the junction kept 3 bases outside the gene matches. Germline assignment: CDR1 SGHTA and CDR2 FQGTGA. This CDR3 is built from 15 residues. Sequencing was performed on peripheral blood. This rearrangement joins TRBV7-3 to TRBJ2-1; the match to TRBD2 covers 10 bases. This TCR was sampled from a woman aged 55-69 years with acute or convalescent COVID-19. CDR3 coding DNA: TGTGCCAGCAGCTCCGCTAGCGGGAGCTACAATGAGCAGTTCTTC. Its protein is CASSSASGSYNEQFF.